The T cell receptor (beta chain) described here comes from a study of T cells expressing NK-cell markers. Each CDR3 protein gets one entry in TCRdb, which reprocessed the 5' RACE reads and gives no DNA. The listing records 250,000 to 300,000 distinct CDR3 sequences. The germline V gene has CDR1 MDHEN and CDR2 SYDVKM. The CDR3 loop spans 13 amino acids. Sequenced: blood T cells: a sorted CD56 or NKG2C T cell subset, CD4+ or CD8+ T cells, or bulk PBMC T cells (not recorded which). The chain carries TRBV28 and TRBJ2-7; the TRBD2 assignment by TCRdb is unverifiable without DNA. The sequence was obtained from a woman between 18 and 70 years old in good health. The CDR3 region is CASRTSLRYEQYF.